This T cell receptor (beta chain) emerged from a study of blood T cell repertoires in COVID-19. Study context: PBMCs, B-cell-depleted T cells, or T cells provided the cDNA or gDNA that made up the material.

The V and J ends lost 2 bases and 0 bases respectively, with 13 bases between them. Germline CDR1 and CDR2: MNHEY and SVGEGT. This CDR3 comprises 16 residues. TCRdb's copy holds only in-frame clones and misses some; the assay was immunoSEQ multiplex PCR. The table has under 150,000 clones, around 86% seen once; the top ten hold roughly 2.5%. The chain has TRBV6-2 or TRBV6-3 and TRBJ1-1, with TRBD1 as a possible D gene (5 bases). The clonotype comes from a man aged 50 or older with active COVID-19. The sample was peripheral blood. CDR3 sequence reads: CASSYGGVRMNTEAFF. As DNA, the CDR3 is TGTGCCAGCAGTTACGGGGGGGTTCGGATGAACACTGAAGCTTTCTTT.